A single sample gave rise to the 13 T cell receptor beta chains below, sequenced in a study of shared clonotypes between healthy human individuals (dated by TCRdb to the early 2020s). Libraries were prepared through the immunoSEQ multiplex PCR assay. Held by TCRdb, this immuneACCESS table contains in-frame sequences only and omits some clones. Under half of the omission traces to an unresolved V gene where checked; the cause of the rest is unknown. The sample profile shows 95,000 to 120,000 clones; about 63% of them were found once. In total, the top ten clones hold about 24% of the sample. Sequenced input: memory CD8+ T cells sorted from blood. The cell subset or site label on this specimen signifies: CD45RO+ cells pooled with CCR7-negative TemRA cells. Receptor source: a woman in her 30s in good health.

In this sample, this clone turned up many times. CDR3 protein: CASSLGIGYQPQHF. The DNA for the CDR3 is TGTGCCAGCAGTTTGGGAATCGGGTATCAGCCCCAGCATTTT. The chain has TRBV28 and TRBJ1-5; D remains ambiguous. Trimming took off 3 bases at V and 5 bases at J, with 11 bases between the two ends. The germline V gene has CDR1 MDHEN and CDR2 SYDVKM. The CDR3 consists of 14 residues.

This clone was recorded only once. V is TRBV18 and J is TRBJ1-2, with D unclear. The germline gives CDR1 KGHSH, CDR2 LQKENI. The CDR3 length is 16 residues. The germline V and J ends were trimmed by 3 bases and 2 bases, with 16 bases remaining between them. CDR3 loop: CASSPRSYGRNYGYTF. CDR3 nucleotides: TGTGCCAGCTCACCTAGGAGCTACGGGCGGAACTATGGCTACACCTTC.

On this clone itself: Other DNA sequences in this sample translate to the same CDR3. The rearrangement joins TRBV4-1 to TRBJ1-5; the match to TRBD1 covers 7 bases. The CDR3 has 14 residues. The germline CDR1 and CDR2 sequences are MGHRA and YSYEKL. V was clipped by 0 bases and J by 4 bases; unmatched bases: 0. In DNA form, the CDR3 reads TGCGCCAGCAGCCAAGAGACAGGGAATCAGCCCCAGCATTTT. It is translated as CASSQETGNQPQHF.

The J gene is TRBJ2-7, the V gene TRBV30, with a tentative D call TRBD2 (6 bases). CDR1 GTSNPN and CDR2 SVGIG come from the germline V gene (reference sequence). The V and J ends lost 1 base and 7 bases respectively, with 26 bases between them. CDR3 size: 17 residues. The CDR3 loop reads CAWSGGRGKTYYGEQYF. The CDR3 region has the DNA TGTGCCTGGAGTGGAGGGCGGGGAAAAACATACTACGGGGAGCAGTACTTC.

V usage is TRBV9 and J usage is TRBJ2-1; 14 bases match TRBD2. Per germline, CDR1 SGDLS and CDR2 YYNGEE. The CDR3 is 19 amino acids. With V trimmed by 3 bases and J by 2 bases, 10 bases remained unmatched. As DNA, the CDR3 is TGTGCCAGCAGCGGATTCGGGACTAGCGGGAGTGAAGCCTACAATGAGCAGTTCTTC. Amino acid sequence: CASSGFGTSGSEAYNEQFF.

This clone was observed a handful of times. The rearrangement joins TRBV25-1 to TRBJ2-1; 15 positions agree with TRBD2. Per the germline V gene, CDR1 is MGHDK and CDR2 is SYGVNS. The length of the CDR3 is 17 residues. J lost 8 bases, V lost 5 bases, and 10 bases had no gene match. The CDR3, as DNA: TGTGCCAGCAGTCCCAGGACTAGCGGGAGGGCGTTTGATGAGCAGTTCTTC. It codes for CASSPRTSGRAFDEQFF.

The rearrangement links TRBV2 to TRBJ2-3, with TRBD2 identical over 9 bases. CDR3 length: 15 residues. CDR1 is SNHLY, CDR2 FYNNEI, per germline. The J segment lost 0 bases and the V segment lost 9 bases, leaving 7 bases of the junction unmatched. The CDR3: CARVTSGLSTDTQYF. CDR3 nucleotides: TGTGCCAGGGTGACTAGCGGACTTAGCACAGATACGCAGTATTTT.

This clone was found once. The chain uses TRBV6-6 and TRBJ2-3; a weak D match, TRBD1 (8 bases). CDR1 and CDR2 (germline): MNHNY, SVGAGI (reference sequence). The CDR3 has 15 amino acids. Trimming cost V 5 bases and J 3 bases, with 15 bases left between them. As DNA, the CDR3 is TGTGCCAGCAGTCTCTACAGGGGGGGAACAGATACGCAGTATTTT. Protein product: CASSLYRGGTDTQYF.

The chain joins TRBV11-2 to TRBJ1-2; the D gene is possibly TRBD1 (5 bases). This CDR3 has 14 residues. Germline assignment: CDR1 SGHAT and CDR2 FQNNGV. V was clipped by 1 base and J by 4 bases, with 10 bases between them. This CDR3 is CASSLVQGSYGYTF. CDR3 nucleotides: TGTGCCAGCAGCTTAGTTCAGGGAAGCTATGGCTACACCTTC.

The DNA of the CDR3 is TGTGCCTCCGATCAAGGGACTAGCGGGACGGGAAATGAGCAGTTCTTC. Amino acids: CASDQGTSGTGNEQFF. J is TRBJ2-1 and V is TRBV30, with 13 positions matching TRBD2. The CDR3 length is 16 residues. Germline CDR1 reads GTSNPN; CDR2 reads SVGIG (reference sequence). Trimming removed 7 bases from V and 7 bases from J; junction bases left unmatched: 13. The full variable domain, rest sourced from reference TRBV30 and TRBJ2-1, is SQTIHQWPATLVQPVGSPLSLECTVEGTSNPNLYWYRQAAGRGLQLLFYSVGIGQISSEVPQNLSASRPQDRQFILSSKKLLLSDSGFYLCASDQGTSGTGNEQFFGPGTRLTVL.

The chain is built from TRBV10-3 and TRBJ1-1; D is unclear. Trimming took off 6 bases at V and 14 bases at J, with 19 bases between the two ends. The CDR3 sequence is 12 residues long. The germline V gene has CDR1 ENHRY and CDR2 SYGVKD. The CDR3 DNA follows: TGTGCCATCAGCACGGATGATAGACGTCGGTTCTTT. Translating it yields CAISTDDRRRFF.

The V gene is TRBV27, the J gene TRBJ2-7, with 9 bases lining up with TRBD1. The CDR3 is 15 residues long. After removal of 5 bases from V and 3 bases from J, the junction contained 8 bases not matched to a gene. In germline, CDR1 is MNHEY, CDR2 SMNVEV (reference sequence). CDR3 region: CASSSTGGGYYEQYF. In DNA, the CDR3 is TGTGCCAGCAGTAGTACAGGGGGCGGTTACTACGAGCAGTACTTC.

The gene calls are TRBV5-1 and TRBJ1-1, with a tentative D call TRBD1 (5 bases). Deletions cut 0 bases from V and 0 bases from J, with 12 bases between. CDR1 is SGHRS, CDR2 YFSETQ, per germline. The CDR3 contains 16 residues. The CDR3 here is CASSLGTFSMNTEAFF. The CDR3 DNA sequence: TGCGCCAGCAGCTTGGGGACATTCTCCATGAACACTGAAGCTTTCTTT.